The rows below give T cell receptor beta chains drawn from one sample of a study of shared clonotypes between healthy human individuals. Only in-frame clones appear in the TCRdb table, and some are missing; sequencing was by immunoSEQ multiplex PCR. The data show 600,000 or so clones, with 95% seen just once and around 0.11% held by the top ten. The source material was naive CD8+ T cells sorted from blood. Receptors originate from a woman in her 30s in good health. The CDR3 runs from the conserved cysteine through the conserved F or W. A D gene is named only where the DNA matches it firmly. Clone sizes are given selectively: once, few, many, or a class where the clone is expanded.

.	.	TRBV19	TRBJ2-7	CASSISDRRSYEQYF
.	.	TRBV27	TRBJ2-7	CASSFLQDTYEQYF
.	TRBD1	TRBV10-1	TRBJ1-5	CASSNRGRSSQHF
.	TRBD2	TRBV11-2	TRBJ2-1	CASSLRLAVNEQFF
once	TRBD2	TRBV7-8	TRBJ2-2	CASSMGGIANTGELFF
.	.	TRBV2	TRBJ2-2	CASKAGPDTGELFF
.	.	TRBV23-1	TRBJ1-5	CASSQSVEGEPRPQHF
.	TRBD2	TRBV6-5	TRBJ2-7	CASSYPLAGGYEQYF
.	.	TRBV6-5	TRBJ1-2	CASSYSGAANYGYTF
.	TRBD1	TRBV6-1	TRBJ1-5	CASSPGQFNQPQHF
once	.	TRBV6-1	TRBJ1-5	CASSEVPGSNQPQHF
.	TRBD1	TRBV28	TRBJ1-2	CASSLHGQGANYGYTF
.	TRBD1	TRBV6-1	TRBJ1-1	CASSFRTGMNTEAFF
.	TRBD2	TRBV30	TRBJ2-5	CAWSVIGLATETQYF
.	TRBD1	TRBV27	TRBJ1-5	CASSRRQGGQPQHF
.	.	TRBV19	TRBJ2-1	CASSIGRNEQFF
.	.	TRBV4-1	TRBJ1-6	CASSPKGQLYNSPLHF
.	TRBD2	TRBV27	TRBJ2-5	CASRGSEREGLRGETQYF
.	TRBD2	TRBV11-2	TRBJ2-7	CASSLGGTTYEQYF
.	.	TRBV28	TRBJ1-1	CASSFPGAPNTEAFF
once	TRBD2	TRBV6-5	TRBJ2-7	CASSYGIAGVQYF
once	TRBD2	TRBV19	TRBJ2-7	CASSPMASGALYEQYF
.	TRBD1	TRBV2	TRBJ1-2	CARGPGQWPYGYTF
.	TRBD1	TRBV9	TRBJ1-2	CASSGWTGGNYGYTF
.	TRBD1	TRBV28	TRBJ1-5	CASSPRGGIGQPQHF
.	.	TRBV19	.	CASSIGDRRKYEQYF
.	TRBD1	TRBV11-2	TRBJ1-3	CASSLFQGAGNTIYF
.	.	TRBV7-9	TRBJ2-3	CASSLDLGDTDTQYF
.	.	TRBV10-3	TRBJ2-2	CAISPGATNTGELFF
.	.	TRBV5-6	TRBJ2-5	CASSLVVQETQYF
.	.	TRBV5-6	TRBJ2-7	CASSFSWSYEQYF
once	TRBD1	TRBV5-4	TRBJ1-1	CASSGYRGNTEAFF
once	.	TRBV15	TRBJ2-1	CATSRDWDIRSYNEQFF